This TCR beta chain was captured in a study of CD8 T cells in Susac syndrome (dated by TCRdb to the late 2010s). Turning to the overall study: Of the Susac syndrome patients who were sequenced, over five had clinically active disease and roughly 8 were in clinical remission. At blood withdrawal, Susac syndrome patients were either therapy-naive, taking corticosteroids (in some cases with IVIg as well), or taking IVIg alone. The study used repertoire sequencing to test whether antigen drove CD8+ T cell activation and differentiation in Susac syndrome. The research as a whole found: The CD4+ T cell repertoire of patients with Susac syndrome showed no detectable clonal expansion. The number of individuals in the TCR sequencing and HLA analysis was recognized as being relatively small.

Note on this clonotype: Which antigen it targets is not known. Per-base quality was not reported, and no clone a single base away is much larger than it.

High-throughput TCR beta sequencing profiled peripheral blood CD8+ and CD4+ T cells from healthy donors, Susac syndrome patients and multiple sclerosis patients. The Susac syndrome patients fulfilled recently defined diagnostic criteria for either definite or probable disease. Bulk CD8+ and CD4+ T cells were purified magnetically by negative isolation, whereas CD8+ TEMRA cells were enriched by FACS. Blood was collected in EDTA tubes and processed within 24 hours, with PBMCs isolated through density gradient centrifugation. PBMCs intended for TCR sequencing were cryopreserved in liquid nitrogen and thawed later in a water bath at 37 degrees C. The sorted or isolated CD4+, CD8+ and CD8+ TEMRA cells reached a purity of at least 90%. RNA was extracted using the RNeasy kit, and roughly 0.5 to 1 ug of the RNA was reverse transcribed with random hexamers. The immunoSEQ multiplex PCR assay, covering 54 Vbeta and 13 Jbeta segments, was used to amplify TCR beta CDR3 regions. PCR amplification bias was corrected using a synthetic template baseline for primer optimization and computational correction. The study's own analysis went as follows. Reads were annotated to V, D and J genes according to IMGT and were analyzed with immunoSEQ Analyzer, with only productive sequences retained. To calculate clonality, Shannon entropy was normalized by log2 of the number of productive unique sequences and then subtracted from one. For each patient and control, public and private clones were evaluated among the 100 most prevalent clones. A clone was defined as Susac-specific if it was absent from the healthy and MS cohorts, from roughly 990 published viral clones and from other ImmuneACCESS disease sequences. Starting from the raw public reads, TCRdb applied fastp trimming at Q25, assembled clones with MiXCR and retained in-frame beta chains. Rows with one shared CDR3 protein collapse into an entry with the most common genes and DNA. The V and J calls follow TCRdb's processing rather than the paper's. Present in this sample are around 170,000 distinct CDR3 sequences, approximately 94% of which were seen just once. Clones ranked in the top ten supply approximately 0.098% of the sample.

Trimming removed 3 bases from V and 4 bases from J, leaving 6 bases between the germline ends. Looking up the germline V gene yields CDR1 SQVTM and CDR2 ANQGSEA. From its cysteine to its phenylalanine, the CDR3 spans 11 amino acids. Only CDR3 DNA remains: 33 bases, in frame from the first base. The receptor chain draws on TRBV29-1 and TRBJ1-1; the D gene assignment is ambiguous. This TCR was recovered from a human donor with Susac syndrome. Sequencing input: CD4+ T cells from PBMCs. The CDR3 is CSVDTGTEAFF. The sequenced DNA: TGCAGCGTTGATACTGGCACTGAAGCTTTCTTT.